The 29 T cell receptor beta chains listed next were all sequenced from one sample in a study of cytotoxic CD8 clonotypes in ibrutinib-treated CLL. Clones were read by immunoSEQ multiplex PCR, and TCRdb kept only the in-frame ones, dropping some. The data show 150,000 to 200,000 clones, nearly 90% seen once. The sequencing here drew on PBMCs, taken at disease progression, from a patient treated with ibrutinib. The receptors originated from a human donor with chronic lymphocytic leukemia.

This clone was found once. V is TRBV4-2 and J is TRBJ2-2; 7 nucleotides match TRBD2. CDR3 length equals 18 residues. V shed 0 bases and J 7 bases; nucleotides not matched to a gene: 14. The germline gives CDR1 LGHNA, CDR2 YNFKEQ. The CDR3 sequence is CASSQDLPISGFVGELFF. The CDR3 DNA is TGTGCCAGCAGCCAAGATCTGCCCATTAGCGGGTTTGTCGGGGAGCTGTTTTTT.

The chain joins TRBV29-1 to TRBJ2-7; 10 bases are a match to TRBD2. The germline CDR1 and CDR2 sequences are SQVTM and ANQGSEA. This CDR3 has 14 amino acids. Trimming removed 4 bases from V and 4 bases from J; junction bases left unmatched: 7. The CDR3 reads CSVVKREGRYEQYF. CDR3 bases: TGCAGCGTTGTTAAGCGGGAGGGCCGATACGAGCAGTACTTC.

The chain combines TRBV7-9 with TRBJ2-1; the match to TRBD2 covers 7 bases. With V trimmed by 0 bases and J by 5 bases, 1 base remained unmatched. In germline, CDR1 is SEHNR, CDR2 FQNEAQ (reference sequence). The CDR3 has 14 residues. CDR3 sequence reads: CASSLARGDNEQFF. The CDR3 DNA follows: TGTGCCAGCAGCTTAGCCCGGGGGGACAATGAGCAGTTCTTC.

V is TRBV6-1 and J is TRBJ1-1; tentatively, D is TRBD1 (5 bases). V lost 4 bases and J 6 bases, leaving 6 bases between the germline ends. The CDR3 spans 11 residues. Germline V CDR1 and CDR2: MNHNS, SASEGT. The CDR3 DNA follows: TGTGCCAGCAGTGTGGGGCCTGAAGCTTTCTTT. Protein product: CASSVGPEAFF.

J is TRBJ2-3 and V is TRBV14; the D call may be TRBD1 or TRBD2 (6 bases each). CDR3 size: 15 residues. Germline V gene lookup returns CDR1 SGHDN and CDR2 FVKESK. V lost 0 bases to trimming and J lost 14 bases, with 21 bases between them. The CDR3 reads CASSQEPGLRGQVYF. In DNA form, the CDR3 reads TGTGCCAGCAGCCAAGAACCGGGACTCCGGGGGCAGGTGTATTTT.

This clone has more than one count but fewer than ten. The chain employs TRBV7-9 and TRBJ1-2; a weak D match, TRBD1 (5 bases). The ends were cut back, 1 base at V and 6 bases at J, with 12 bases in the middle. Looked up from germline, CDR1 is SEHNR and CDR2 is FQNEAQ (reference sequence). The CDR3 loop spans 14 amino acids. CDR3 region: CASSLGTSIHGYTF. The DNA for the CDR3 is TGTGCCAGCAGCTTAGGGACATCTATTCATGGCTACACCTTC.

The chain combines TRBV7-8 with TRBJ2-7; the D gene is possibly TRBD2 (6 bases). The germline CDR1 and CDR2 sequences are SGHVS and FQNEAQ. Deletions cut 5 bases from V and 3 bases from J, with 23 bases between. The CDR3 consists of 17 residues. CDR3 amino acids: CASSRPTGPAGNYEQYF. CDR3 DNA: TGTGCCAGCAGCCGACCCACGGGCCCTGCGGGAAACTACGAGCAGTACTTC.

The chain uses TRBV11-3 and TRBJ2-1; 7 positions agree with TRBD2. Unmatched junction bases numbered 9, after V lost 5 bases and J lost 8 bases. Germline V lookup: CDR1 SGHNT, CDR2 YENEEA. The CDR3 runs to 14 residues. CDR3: CASSPGTTRDEQFF. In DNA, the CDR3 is TGTGCCAGCAGCCCGGGGACTACCAGGGATGAGCAGTTCTTC. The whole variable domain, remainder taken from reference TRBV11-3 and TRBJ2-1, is EAGVVQSPRYKIIEKKQPVAFWCNPISGHNTLYWYLQNLGQGPELLIRYENEEAVDDSQLPKDRFSAERLKGVDSTLKIQPAELGDSAVYLCASSPGTTRDEQFFGPGTRLTVL.

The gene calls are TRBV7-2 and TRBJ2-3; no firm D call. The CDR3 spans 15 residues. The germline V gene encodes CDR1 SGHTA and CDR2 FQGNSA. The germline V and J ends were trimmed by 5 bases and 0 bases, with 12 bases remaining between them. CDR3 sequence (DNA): TGTGCCAGCAGCCCCTCGTATTTGAGCACAGATACGCAGTATTTT. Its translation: CASSPSYLSTDTQYF.

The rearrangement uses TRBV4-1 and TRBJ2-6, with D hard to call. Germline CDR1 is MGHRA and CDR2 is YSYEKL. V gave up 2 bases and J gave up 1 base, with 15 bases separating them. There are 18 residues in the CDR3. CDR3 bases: TGCGCCAGCAGCCAATTACGGACGGGCCAATCTGGGGCCAACGTCCTGACTTTC. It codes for CASSQLRTGQSGANVLTF.

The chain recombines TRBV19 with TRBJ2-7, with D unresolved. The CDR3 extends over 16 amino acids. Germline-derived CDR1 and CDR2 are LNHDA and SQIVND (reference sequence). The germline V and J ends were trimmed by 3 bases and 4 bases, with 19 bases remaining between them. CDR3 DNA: TGTGCCAGTAGTATGAGTGACCCAGCTTTACCTTACGAGCAGTACTTC. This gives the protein CASSMSDPALPYEQYF.

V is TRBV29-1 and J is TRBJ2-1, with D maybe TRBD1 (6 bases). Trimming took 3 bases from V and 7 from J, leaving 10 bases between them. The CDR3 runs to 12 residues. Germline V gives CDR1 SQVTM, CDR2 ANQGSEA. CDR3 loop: CSVDTQGNEQFF. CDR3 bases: TGCAGCGTTGACACCCAGGGGAATGAGCAGTTCTTC.

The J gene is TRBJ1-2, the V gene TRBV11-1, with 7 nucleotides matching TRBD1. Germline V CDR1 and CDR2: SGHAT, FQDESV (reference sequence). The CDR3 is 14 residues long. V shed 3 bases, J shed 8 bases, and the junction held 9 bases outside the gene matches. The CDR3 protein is CASSFDRDSLGYTF. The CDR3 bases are TGTGCCAGCAGCTTTGACCGGGACAGCCTCGGCTACACCTTC. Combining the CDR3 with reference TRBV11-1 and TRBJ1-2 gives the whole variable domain EAEVAQSPRYKITEKSQAVAFWCDPISGHATLYWYRQILGQGPELLVQFQDESVVDDSQLPKDRFSAERLKGVDSTLKIQPAELGDSAMYLCASSFDRDSLGYTFGSGTRLTVV.

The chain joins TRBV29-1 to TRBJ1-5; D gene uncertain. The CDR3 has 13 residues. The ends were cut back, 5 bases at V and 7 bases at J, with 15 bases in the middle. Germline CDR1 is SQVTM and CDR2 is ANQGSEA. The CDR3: CSVSRGQEQPQHF. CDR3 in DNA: TGCAGCGTTTCCAGAGGGCAGGAACAGCCCCAGCATTTT.

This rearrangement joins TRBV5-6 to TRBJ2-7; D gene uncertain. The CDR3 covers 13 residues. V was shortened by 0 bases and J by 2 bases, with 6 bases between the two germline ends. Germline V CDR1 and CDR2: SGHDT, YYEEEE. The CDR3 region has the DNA TGTGCCAGCAGCTTGGTCAGTACCTACGAGCAGTACTTC. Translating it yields CASSLVSTYEQYF. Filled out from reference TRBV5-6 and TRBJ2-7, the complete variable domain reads DAGVTQSPTHLIKTRGQQVTLRCSPKSGHDTVSWYQQALGQGPQFIFQYYEEEERQRGNFPDRFSGHQFPNYSSELNVNALLLGDSALYLCASSLVSTYEQYFGPGTRLTVT.

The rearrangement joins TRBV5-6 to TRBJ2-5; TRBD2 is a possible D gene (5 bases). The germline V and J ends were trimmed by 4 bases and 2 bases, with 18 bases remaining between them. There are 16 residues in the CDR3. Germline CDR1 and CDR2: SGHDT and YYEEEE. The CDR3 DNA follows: TGTGCCAGCAGCCTTGGTTTTAGGAGGCAGCAAGAGACCCAGTACTTC. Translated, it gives CASSLGFRRQQETQYF.

The CDR3 DNA follows: TGTGCCAGCAGCCCGAGGGGGGAGGGCACTGAAGCTTTCTTT. This codes for CASSPRGEGTEAFF. The rearrangement links TRBV7-9 to TRBJ1-1, with D maybe TRBD1 (6 bases). V lost 5 bases and J 4 bases, leaving 14 bases between the germline ends. From germline, CDR1 is SEHNR and CDR2 FQNEAQ (reference sequence). The CDR3 has 14 amino acids.

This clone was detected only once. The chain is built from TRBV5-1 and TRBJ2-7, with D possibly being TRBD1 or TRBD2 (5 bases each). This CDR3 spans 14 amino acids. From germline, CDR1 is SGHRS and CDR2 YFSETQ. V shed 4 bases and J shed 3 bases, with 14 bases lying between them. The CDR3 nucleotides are TGCGCCAGCAGCCCCTCCGGGGCCTACTACGAGCAGTACTTC. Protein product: CASSPSGAYYEQYF.

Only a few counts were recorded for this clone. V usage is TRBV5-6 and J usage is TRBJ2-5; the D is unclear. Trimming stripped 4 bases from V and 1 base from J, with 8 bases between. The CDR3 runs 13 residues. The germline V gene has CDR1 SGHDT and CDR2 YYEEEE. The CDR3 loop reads CASSDTGQETQYF. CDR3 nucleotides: TGTGCCAGCAGCGACACGGGCCAAGAGACCCAGTACTTC.

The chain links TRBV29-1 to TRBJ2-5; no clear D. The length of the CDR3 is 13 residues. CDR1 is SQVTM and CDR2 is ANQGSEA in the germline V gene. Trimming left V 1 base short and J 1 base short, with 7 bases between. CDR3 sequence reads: CSVEAAGQETQYF. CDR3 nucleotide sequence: TGCAGCGTTGAAGCGGCAGGCCAAGAGACCCAGTACTTC.

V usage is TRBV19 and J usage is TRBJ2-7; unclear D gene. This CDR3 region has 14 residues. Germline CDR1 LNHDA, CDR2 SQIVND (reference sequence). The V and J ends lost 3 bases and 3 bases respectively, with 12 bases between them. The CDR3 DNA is TGTGCCAGTAGTATCCGGAGTACCAACTACGAGCAGTACTTC. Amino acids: CASSIRSTNYEQYF.

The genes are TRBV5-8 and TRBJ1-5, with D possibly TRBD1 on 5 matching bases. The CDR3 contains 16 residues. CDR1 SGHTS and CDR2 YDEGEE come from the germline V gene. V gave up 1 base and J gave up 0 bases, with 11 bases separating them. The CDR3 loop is CASSLIRQTSNQPQHF. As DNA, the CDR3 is TGTGCCAGCAGCTTGATACGACAGACTAGCAATCAGCCCCAGCATTTT.

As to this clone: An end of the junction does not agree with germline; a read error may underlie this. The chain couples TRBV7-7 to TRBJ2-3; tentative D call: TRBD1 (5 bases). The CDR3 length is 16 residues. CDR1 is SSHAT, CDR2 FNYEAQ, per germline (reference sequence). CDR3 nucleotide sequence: TGTGCTAGCAGCTTAGGGGCCCGTGGTGGCGCAGATACGCAGTATTTT. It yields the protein CASSLGARGGADTQYF.

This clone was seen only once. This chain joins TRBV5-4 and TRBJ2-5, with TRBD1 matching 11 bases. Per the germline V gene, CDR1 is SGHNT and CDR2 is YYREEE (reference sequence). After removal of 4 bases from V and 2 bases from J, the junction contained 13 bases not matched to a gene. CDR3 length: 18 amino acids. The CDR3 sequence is CASSTGTGGFPVQETQYF. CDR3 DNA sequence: TGTGCCAGCAGCACCGGGACAGGGGGTTTTCCTGTACAAGAGACCCAGTACTTC.

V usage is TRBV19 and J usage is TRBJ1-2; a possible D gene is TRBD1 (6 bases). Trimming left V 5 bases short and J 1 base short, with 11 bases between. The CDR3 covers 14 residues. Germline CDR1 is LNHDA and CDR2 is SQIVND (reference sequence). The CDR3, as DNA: TGTGCCAGTAGTGCCGGGACAATTAACTATGGCTACACCTTC. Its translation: CASSAGTINYGYTF.

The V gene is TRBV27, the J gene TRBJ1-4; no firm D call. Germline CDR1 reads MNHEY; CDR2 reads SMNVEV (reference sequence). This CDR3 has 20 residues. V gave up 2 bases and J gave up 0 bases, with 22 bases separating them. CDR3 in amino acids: CASSLLVLGRARPTNEKLFF. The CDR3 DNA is TGTGCCAGCAGTTTACTCGTTCTGGGGAGGGCTCGACCAACTAATGAAAAACTGTTTTTT.

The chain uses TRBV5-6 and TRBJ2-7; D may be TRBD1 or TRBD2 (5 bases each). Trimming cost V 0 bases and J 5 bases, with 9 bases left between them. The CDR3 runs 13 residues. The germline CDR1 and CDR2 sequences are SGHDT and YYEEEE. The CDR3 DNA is TGTGCCAGCAGCTTGGTTCGAGGGGACGAGCAGTACTTC. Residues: CASSLVRGDEQYF.

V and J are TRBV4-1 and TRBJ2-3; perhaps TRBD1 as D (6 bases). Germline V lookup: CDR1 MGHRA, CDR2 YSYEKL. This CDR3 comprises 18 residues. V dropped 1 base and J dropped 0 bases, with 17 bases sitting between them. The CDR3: CASSQGYGTRKSTDTQYF. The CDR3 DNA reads TGCGCCAGCAGCCAAGGGTACGGGACAAGAAAAAGCACAGATACGCAGTATTTT.

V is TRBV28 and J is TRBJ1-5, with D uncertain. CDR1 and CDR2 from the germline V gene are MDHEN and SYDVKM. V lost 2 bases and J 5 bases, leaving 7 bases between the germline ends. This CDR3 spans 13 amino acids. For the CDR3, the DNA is TGTGCCAGCAGTTTACAGCTTTATCAGCCCCAGCATTTT. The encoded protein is CASSLQLYQPQHF.